A selection of T cell receptor beta chains follows, all from one sample in a study of cytomegalovirus exposure and HLA in healthy donors. Generated by immunoSEQ multiplex PCR, the TCRdb table keeps only in-frame clones and is missing some. The table includes approximately 170,000 clones, 60% to 80% detected once. The sample was PBMCs. The source of these receptors is a young woman in good health and CMV-seropositive. Each CDR3 is given with its conserved first and last residue. The D gene is left open where the match is weak. Clone size is shown for a subset of rows, as once, few, many or a class of expanded clone.

d_call: TRBD2
j_call: TRBJ2-5
v_call: TRBV27
clone_size: NA
cdr3_nt: TGTGCCAGCAGTTTTAGCGGGAGAGCGCGTGAGACCCAGTACTTC
cdr3_aa: CASSFSGRARETQYF

d_call: NA
j_call: TRBJ1-1
v_call: TRBV11-2
clone_size: NA
cdr3_nt: TGTGCCAGCAGCTTACAGGGGAACACTGAAGCTTTCTTT
cdr3_aa: CASSLQGNTEAFF

d_call: TRBD2
j_call: TRBJ2-4
v_call: TRBV19
clone_size: NA
cdr3_nt: TGTGCCAGTAGTATAGTAGCCGGATCCCTAGCGGGAGGGATAGCCAAAAACATTCAGTACTTC
cdr3_aa: CASSIVAGSLAGGIAKNIQYF

d_call: NA
j_call: TRBJ2-1
v_call: TRBV7-2
clone_size: NA
cdr3_nt: TGTGCCAGCAGCCGAGGGGCAGGGGTGTTCAATGAGCAGTTCTTC
cdr3_aa: CASSRGAGVFNEQFF

d_call: NA
j_call: TRBJ1-5
v_call: TRBV27
clone_size: NA
cdr3_nt: TGTGCCAGCAGTTTATCTGGCAGCAATCAGCCCCAGCATTTT
cdr3_aa: CASSLSGSNQPQHF

d_call: NA
j_call: TRBJ2-2
v_call: TRBV10-2
clone_size: NA
cdr3_nt: TGCGCCAGCAGTGAGACGGCCCGGTCGGGCACCGGGGAGCTGTTTTTT
cdr3_aa: CASSETARSGTGELFF

d_call: NA
j_call: TRBJ1-4
v_call: TRBV5-1
clone_size: NA
cdr3_nt: TGCGCCAGCAGCTTGGATTGGGGAGCAACTAATGAAAAACTGTTTTTT
cdr3_aa: CASSLDWGATNEKLFF

d_call: TRBD2
j_call: TRBJ2-7
v_call: TRBV11-3
clone_size: few
cdr3_nt: TGTGCCAGCTCCCGTTACGGGAGGCCCTTTGAGCAGTACTTC
cdr3_aa: CASSRYGRPFEQYF

d_call: TRBD2
j_call: TRBJ2-1
v_call: TRBV6-1
clone_size: NA
cdr3_nt: TGTGCCAGCAGTGAACGAGCGGGAGGCTCCTTAAGCTCCTACAATGAGCAGTTCTTC
cdr3_aa: CASSERAGGSLSSYNEQFF

d_call: TRBD2
j_call: TRBJ2-1
v_call: TRBV15
clone_size: NA
cdr3_nt: TGTGCCACCTACCTAGCGGGAGGGCCGTACAATGAGCAGTTCTTC
cdr3_aa: CATYLAGGPYNEQFF

d_call: TRBD1
j_call: TRBJ2-7
v_call: TRBV5-8
clone_size: NA
cdr3_nt: TGTGCCAGCAGCTTGGACTTGGGACAGCTCTACGAGCAGTACTTC
cdr3_aa: CASSLDLGQLYEQYF

d_call: NA
j_call: TRBJ1-1
v_call: TRBV2
clone_size: NA
cdr3_nt: TGTGCCAGCAGTCAGGGGATGGGCACTGAAGCTTTCTTT
cdr3_aa: CASSQGMGTEAFF

d_call: NA
j_call: TRBJ2-3
v_call: TRBV27
clone_size: NA
cdr3_nt: TGTGCCAGCAGTCCCACTCTCGCCCCCAGCACAGATACGCAGTATTTT
cdr3_aa: CASSPTLAPSTDTQYF

d_call: NA
j_call: TRBJ1-1
v_call: TRBV19
clone_size: NA
cdr3_nt: TGTGCCAGTAGGCAACAGGGCGGCACTGAAGCTTTCTTT
cdr3_aa: CASRQQGGTEAFF

d_call: NA
j_call: TRBJ1-5
v_call: TRBV10-3
clone_size: NA
cdr3_nt: TGTGCCATCAGCGATGCAAGCGGGCCGGGTCAGCCCCAGCATTTT
cdr3_aa: CAISDASGPGQPQHF

d_call: NA
j_call: TRBJ2-1
v_call: TRBV27
clone_size: NA
cdr3_nt: TGTGCCAGCGGCCGGACTCTAGAGCAGTTCTTC
cdr3_aa: CASGRTLEQFF

d_call: NA
j_call: TRBJ2-1
v_call: TRBV18
clone_size: NA
cdr3_nt: TGTGCCAGCTCACCAGACGGGGGATGGCGCCTTTCGGGTCAGTTCTTC
cdr3_aa: CASSPDGGWRLSGQFF

d_call: NA
j_call: TRBJ1-3
v_call: TRBV28
clone_size: few
cdr3_nt: TGTGCCAGCAGTTTATTGCTGGGGGCCTCTGGAAACACCATATATTTT
cdr3_aa: CASSLLLGASGNTIYF

d_call: NA
j_call: TRBJ2-2
v_call: TRBV29-1
clone_size: NA
cdr3_nt: TGCAGCGGGGAGAAGGGCTTCAACACCGGGGAGCTGTTTTTT
cdr3_aa: CSGEKGFNTGELFF

d_call: TRBD1
j_call: TRBJ1-1
v_call: TRBV6-5
clone_size: NA
cdr3_nt: TGTGCCAGCAGTTGGGCAGGGGGCTCTGAAGCTTTCTTT
cdr3_aa: CASSWAGGSEAFF

d_call: NA
j_call: TRBJ1-5
v_call: TRBV2
clone_size: few
cdr3_nt: TGTGCCAGCAGTGACAGGGTAAACAATCAGCCCCAGCATTTT
cdr3_aa: CASSDRVNNQPQHF

d_call: NA
j_call: TRBJ2-5
v_call: TRBV28
clone_size: NA
cdr3_nt: TGTGCCAGCAGTGTAACCGGGACAACCCACCAAGAGACCCAGTACTTC
cdr3_aa: CASSVTGTTHQETQYF

d_call: TRBD2
j_call: TRBJ2-7
v_call: TRBV5-1
clone_size: once
cdr3_nt: TGCGCCAGCAGCCCGGGACTAGCGACCTACGAGCAGTACTTC
cdr3_aa: CASSPGLATYEQYF